The clone carrying this T cell receptor (beta chain) has just one count. The sample is drawn from a study of cytomegalovirus exposure and HLA in healthy donors. The PCR ran on 60 Vbeta and 13 Jbeta primers. Libraries were prepared by immunoSEQ multiplex PCR; TCRdb keeps only in-frame clonotypes and omits some of them. The sample gives roughly 150,000 clones, around 75% of which show up once; over 2% is in the top ten. The V and J ends lost 5 bases and 0 bases, in that order; junction bases with no gene match: 3. This CDR3 has 15 amino acids. CDR1 and CDR2 from the germline V gene are LNHDA and SQIVND (reference sequence).

The chain couples TRBV19 to TRBJ1-5; TRBD1 agrees at 8 bases. This clonotype was obtained from a male donor in good health and CMV-seronegative. The material sequenced was PBMCs. The CDR3 reads CASSAGGNSNQPQHF. Written as DNA, the CDR3 is TGTGCCAGTAGTGCAGGGGGCAATAGCAATCAGCCCCAGCATTTT. Complete variable domain (other parts from reference TRBV19 and TRBJ1-5): DGGITQSPKYLFRKEGQNVTLSCEQNLNHDAMYWYRQDPGQGLRLIYYSQIVNDFQKGDIAEGYSVSREKKESFPLTVTSAQKNPTAFYLCASSAGGNSNQPQHFGDGTRLSIL.